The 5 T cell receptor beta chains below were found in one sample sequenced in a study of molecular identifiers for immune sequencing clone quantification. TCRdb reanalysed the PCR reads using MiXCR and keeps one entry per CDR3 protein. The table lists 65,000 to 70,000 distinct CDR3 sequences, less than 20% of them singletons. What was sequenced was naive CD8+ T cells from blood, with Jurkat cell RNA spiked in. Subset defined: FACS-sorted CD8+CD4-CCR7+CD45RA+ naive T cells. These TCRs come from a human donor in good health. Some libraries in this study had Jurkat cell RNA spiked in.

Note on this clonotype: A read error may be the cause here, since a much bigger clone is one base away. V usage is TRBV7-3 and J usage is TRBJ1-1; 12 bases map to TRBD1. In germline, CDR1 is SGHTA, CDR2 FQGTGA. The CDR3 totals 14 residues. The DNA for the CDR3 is TGTGCCAACAGCTTGGGACAGGGGGCAAAAGGGGCTTTCTTT. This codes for CANSLGQGAKGAFF.

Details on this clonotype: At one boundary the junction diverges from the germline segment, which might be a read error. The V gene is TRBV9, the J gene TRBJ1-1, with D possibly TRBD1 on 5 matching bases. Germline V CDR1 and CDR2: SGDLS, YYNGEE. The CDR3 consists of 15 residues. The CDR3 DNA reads TGTGCCAGCAGACCTAACCCGAATATGGACACTGATGCTTTCTTT. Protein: CASRPNPNMDTDAFF.

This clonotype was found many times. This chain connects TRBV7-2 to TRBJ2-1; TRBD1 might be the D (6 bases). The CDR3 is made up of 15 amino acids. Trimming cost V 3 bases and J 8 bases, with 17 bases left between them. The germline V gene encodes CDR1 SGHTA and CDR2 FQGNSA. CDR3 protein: CASSFTGFVQDEQFF. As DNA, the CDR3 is TGTGCCAGCAGCTTTACAGGGTTTGTTCAGGATGAGCAGTTCTTC.

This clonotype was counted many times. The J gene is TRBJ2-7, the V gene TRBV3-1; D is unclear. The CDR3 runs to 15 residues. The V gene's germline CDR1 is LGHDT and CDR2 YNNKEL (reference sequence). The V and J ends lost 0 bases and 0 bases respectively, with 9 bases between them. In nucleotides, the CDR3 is TGTGCCAGCAGCCAAGACCGTAGGAGCTCCTACGAGCAGTACTTC. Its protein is CASSQDRRSSYEQYF.

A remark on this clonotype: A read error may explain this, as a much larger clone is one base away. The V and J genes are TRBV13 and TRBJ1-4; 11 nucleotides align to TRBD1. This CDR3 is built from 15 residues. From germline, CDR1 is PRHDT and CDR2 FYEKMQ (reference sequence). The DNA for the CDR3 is TGTGCCAGCAGCTTCGAGGGGACAGGGGGTGAAAAACCGTTTTTT. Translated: CASSFEGTGGEKPFF.